The 31 T cell receptor beta chains in this list originate from one sample, sequenced in a study of cytomegalovirus exposure and HLA in healthy donors. Only in-frame clones appear in the TCRdb table, and some are missing; sequencing was by immunoSEQ multiplex PCR. The sample yields about 260,000 clones, around 91% seen once. The sample was PBMCs. Receptors were obtained from a woman between 25 and 40 years old in good health and CMV-seronegative.

The rearrangement links TRBV2 to TRBJ2-3; 9 bases map to TRBD2. Per the germline V gene, CDR1 is SNHLY and CDR2 is FYNNEI. The CDR3 totals 14 residues. Trimming removed 6 bases from V and 3 bases from J; junction bases left unmatched: 4. In DNA form, the CDR3 reads TGTGCCAGCAGCCGCGGGAGGGGAACAGATACGCAGTATTTT. This gives the protein CASSRGRGTDTQYF. Variable domain in full (rest from reference TRBV2 and TRBJ2-3): EPEVTQTPSHQVTQMGQEVILRCVPISNHLYFYWYRQILGQKVEFLVSFYNNEISEKSEIFDDQFSVERPDGSNFTLKIRSTKLEDSAMYFCASSRGRGTDTQYFGPGTRLTVL.

The genes are TRBV13 and TRBJ2-5; TRBD2 agrees at 11 bases. With 4 bases clipped from V and 1 base from J, the junction kept 8 bases outside the gene matches. The CDR3 has 17 amino acids. Germline values: CDR1 PRHDT, CDR2 FYEKMQ (reference sequence). The CDR3 DNA reads TGTGCCAGCAGCTCCCCCCGGACTAGCGGGCTCCAAGAGACCCAGTACTTC. As protein: CASSSPRTSGLQETQYF. The complete variable domain, with remaining parts taken from reference TRBV13 and TRBJ2-5, reads AAGVIQSPRHLIKEKRETATLKCYPIPRHDTVYWYQQGPGQDPQFLISFYEKMQSDKGSIPDRFSAQQFSDYHSELNMSSLELGDSALYFCASSSPRTSGLQETQYFGPGTRLLVL.

This chain links TRBV28 with TRBJ2-7; D not certain. The germline V and J ends were trimmed by 2 bases and 3 bases, with 5 bases remaining between them. CDR3 length equals 12 residues. The germline gives CDR1 MDHEN, CDR2 SYDVKM. CDR3 residues: CASSLAIYEQYF. CDR3 bases: TGTGCCAGCAGTTTAGCTATCTACGAGCAGTACTTC.

The gene calls are TRBV19 and TRBJ2-1; TRBD2 aligns across 11 bases. The V gene's germline CDR1 is LNHDA and CDR2 SQIVND (reference sequence). The V gene end was trimmed by 1 base and the J gene end by 6 bases; junction bases not matched to a gene: 5. The CDR3 covers 16 residues. Here the CDR3 DNA reads TGTGCCAGTAGTATAGTCGGCCTAGCGGGAGGCAATGAGCAGTTCTTC. Translated: CASSIVGLAGGNEQFF.

Of note for this clone: This specimen includes other DNA sequences encoding the same CDR3. This chain links TRBV5-6 with TRBJ2-2; no firm D call. CDR1 and CDR2 from the germline V gene are SGHDT and YYEEEE. V dropped 2 bases and J dropped 2 bases, with 4 bases sitting between them. This CDR3 contains 13 residues. Here the CDR3 reads CASSFGNTGELFF. CDR3 nucleotide sequence: TGTGCCAGCAGCTTCGGTAACACCGGGGAGCTGTTTTTT. The variable domain in full, completed from reference TRBV5-6 and TRBJ2-2, reads DAGVTQSPTHLIKTRGQQVTLRCSPKSGHDTVSWYQQALGQGPQFIFQYYEEEERQRGNFPDRFSGHQFPNYSSELNVNALLLGDSALYLCASSFGNTGELFFGEGSRLTVL.

V is TRBV15 and J is TRBJ2-7; possible D gene TRBD1, 6 bases. V was clipped by 1 base and J by 3 bases, with 10 bases between them. CDR1 is LNHNV and CDR2 is YYDKDF in the germline V gene (reference sequence). CDR3 length: 14 residues. The chain's CDR3 is CATSRGDKGYEQYF. The CDR3 DNA is TGTGCCACCAGCAGAGGGGACAAGGGCTACGAGCAGTACTTC.

The rearrangement links TRBV7-2 to TRBJ2-5; weak D call: TRBD1 (5 bases). The CDR3 has 14 amino acids. In germline, CDR1 is SGHTA, CDR2 FQGNSA. Trimming took 1 base from V and 3 from J, leaving 9 bases between them. The CDR3 coding sequence is TGTGCCAGCAGCTTAGAAGGGGTTAAAGAGACCCAGTACTTC. This codes for CASSLEGVKETQYF.

DNA of the CDR3: TGTGCCAGCAGCGTAGGGCGGCCCGGGGAGCTGTTTTTT. Translated: CASSVGRPGELFF. The gene calls are TRBV9 and TRBJ2-2; D not certain. Looked up from germline, CDR1 is SGDLS and CDR2 is YYNGEE. With 0 bases removed from V and 6 bases from J, the gap between germline ends came to 6 bases. The CDR3 extends over 13 amino acids.

The chain has TRBV7-6 and TRBJ1-1, with D hard to call. The CDR3 runs 13 residues. The V and J ends lost 2 bases and 1 base respectively, with 5 bases between them. Germline loops: CDR1 SGHVS, CDR2 FNYEAQ. CDR3 sequence reads: CASSLRENTEAFF. In nucleotides, the CDR3 is TGTGCCAGCAGCTTAAGAGAGAACACTGAAGCTTTCTTT.

The chain links TRBV5-1 to TRBJ2-1, with TRBD2 matching over 8 bases. This CDR3 region has 15 residues. CDR1 and CDR2 from the germline V gene are SGHRS and YFSETQ. Trimming took 1 base from V and 3 from J; bases not matched to a gene: 3. CDR3 nucleotides: TGCGCCAGCAGCTTGCGGGGACTAGTCTACAATGAGCAGTTCTTC. Protein product: CASSLRGLVYNEQFF.

This rearrangement joins TRBV30 to TRBJ1-2; maybe TRBD1 (5 bases). Trimming cost V 1 base and J 4 bases, with 13 bases left between them. Germline CDR1 and CDR2: GTSNPN and SVGIG (reference sequence). The CDR3 length is 14 residues. The CDR3, as DNA: TGTGCCTGGAGTGAGACTCGGGGGATCTATGGCTACACCTTC. It yields the protein CAWSETRGIYGYTF.

A remark on this clone: This could be a read error, since a much larger clone is one nucleotide away. The chain combines TRBV9 with TRBJ2-5; 13 bases match TRBD2. CDR1 and CDR2 from the germline V gene are SGDLS and YYNGEE. V was clipped by 3 bases and J by 4 bases; unmatched bases: 3. The CDR3 sequence is 15 residues long. This chain's CDR3 is CASSELAGGPETQYF. Here the CDR3 DNA reads TGTGCCAGCAGCGAACTAGCGGGAGGGCCAGAGACCCAGTACTTC.

The chain uses TRBV29-1 and TRBJ2-3, with 8 bases lining up with TRBD2. The CDR3 length is 17 residues. Trimming at V came to 7 bases and at J to 0 bases, leaving 15 bases not matched to a gene. Per the germline V gene, CDR1 is SQVTM and CDR2 is ANQGSEA. The CDR3 DNA follows: TGCAGCGCCGGATCGCTAAGCGGGAGCCCTAGCACAGATACGCAGTATTTT. Translated: CSAGSLSGSPSTDTQYF.

Here the CDR3 reads CASGRTGRTDTQYF. CDR3 in DNA: TGTGCCAGCGGACGGACAGGGAGAACAGATACGCAGTATTTT. The chain carries TRBV6-5 and TRBJ2-3, with 8 nucleotides matching TRBD1. The germline CDR1 and CDR2 sequences are MNHEY and SVGAGI. The CDR3 length is 14 residues. V was clipped by 8 bases and J by 3 bases; unmatched bases: 7.

The chain links TRBV5-1 to TRBJ2-7; D is perhaps TRBD1 (6 bases). Trimming took 4 bases from V and 0 from J, leaving 8 bases between them. Germline CDR1 and CDR2: SGHRS and YFSETQ. The length of the CDR3 is 13 residues. This chain's CDR3 is CASSRDNSYEQYF. The CDR3 coding sequence is TGCGCCAGCAGCCGGGACAACTCCTACGAGCAGTACTTC. Full variable domain (missing parts from reference TRBV5-1 and TRBJ2-7): KAGVTQTPRYLIKTRGQQVTLSCSPISGHRSVSWYQQTPGQGLQFLFEYFSETQRNKGNFPGRFSGRQFSNSRSEMNVSTLELGDSALYLCASSRDNSYEQYFGPGTRLTVT.

This clone turned up a few times. V and J are TRBV7-3 and TRBJ1-2, with 10 bases that match TRBD1. The CDR3 contains 14 residues. From germline, CDR1 is SGHTA and CDR2 FQGTGA. Unmatched junction bases numbered 2, after V lost 5 bases and J lost 2 bases. CDR3 loop: CASSQGQGNYGYTF. CDR3 sequence (DNA): TGTGCCAGCAGCCAGGGACAGGGGAACTATGGCTACACCTTC.

The J gene is TRBJ1-4, the V gene TRBV28, with D unresolved. This CDR3 is 17 amino acids long. In germline, CDR1 is MDHEN, CDR2 SYDVKM. V was trimmed by 6 bases and J by 0 bases, leaving 17 bases between them. As DNA, the CDR3 is TGTGCCAGCAGGGTGTGGTCAGGCCAAGCAACTAATGAAAAACTGTTTTTT. This sequence encodes CASRVWSGQATNEKLFF.

The rearrangement joins TRBV5-1 to TRBJ2-3, with D perhaps TRBD2 (6 bases). CDR1 is SGHRS, CDR2 YFSETQ, per germline. Trimming removed 2 bases at V and 0 bases at J, with 19 bases between. This CDR3 contains 18 residues. Here the CDR3 reads CASSLPLTGTSSTDTQYF. DNA of the CDR3: TGCGCCAGCAGCTTACCACTCACCGGGACTTCTAGCACAGATACGCAGTATTTT.

The rearrangement links TRBV6-5 to TRBJ2-7; 9 bases are a match to TRBD2. This CDR3 has 15 residues. Germline-derived CDR1 and CDR2 are MNHEY and SVGAGI. V lost 7 bases, J lost 6 bases, and 13 bases stayed unmatched. This CDR3 is CASTNSGSVSSEQYF. CDR3 coding DNA: TGTGCCAGCACCAATAGCGGGAGCGTCAGCAGCGAGCAGTACTTC.

This chain connects TRBV6-6 to TRBJ2-7, with 10 nucleotides matching TRBD2. Looked up from germline, CDR1 is MNHNY and CDR2 is SVGAGI (reference sequence). J was trimmed by 7 bases and V by 4 bases; bases with no gene match: 7. This CDR3 contains 14 residues. The CDR3 nucleotides are TGTGCCAGCAGTTCAACTAGCGGGAAGAGGGAGCAGTACTTC. Translated, it gives CASSSTSGKREQYF.

This clone was counted a single time. The CDR3 sequence is CASSVQGHTEAFF. DNA for the CDR3: TGTGCCAGCAGCGTTCAAGGTCACACTGAAGCTTTCTTT. The chain is built from TRBV9 and TRBJ1-1; D is unclear. This CDR3 is built from 13 residues. Germline V gene sequence: CDR1 SGDLS, CDR2 YYNGEE. The V gene lost 2 bases and the J gene lost 3 bases, with 8 bases spanning the gap.

The rearrangement joins TRBV5-1 to TRBJ2-1; D not resolved. V was shortened by 5 bases and J by 5 bases, with 14 bases between the two germline ends. The CDR3 extends over 14 amino acids. Per germline, CDR1 SGHRS and CDR2 YFSETQ. The CDR3 protein is CASRSRETNNEQFF. CDR3 nucleotides: TGCGCCAGCAGAAGTAGGGAAACTAACAATGAGCAGTTCTTC. Filled out from reference TRBV5-1 and TRBJ2-1, the complete variable domain reads KAGVTQTPRYLIKTRGQQVTLSCSPISGHRSVSWYQQTPGQGLQFLFEYFSETQRNKGNFPGRFSGRQFSNSRSEMNVSTLELGDSALYLCASRSRETNNEQFFGPGTRLTVL.

The rearrangement links TRBV25-1 to TRBJ2-7; D is undetermined. Trimming left V 11 bases short and J 0 bases short, with 11 bases between. CDR1 is MGHDK, CDR2 SYGVNS, per germline. The CDR3 covers 12 residues. CDR3 in DNA: TGTGCCGTAGCCGAAAGCTCCTACGAGCAGTACTTC. It encodes CAVAESSYEQYF.

This clone showed up just once. The chain uses TRBV4-3 and TRBJ2-1, with TRBD2 identical over 13 bases. The CDR3 consists of 17 residues. Germline V gives CDR1 LGHNA, CDR2 YSLEER. V lost 4 bases and J lost 0; bases outside the gene matches: 3. CDR3 sequence reads: CASSRGLAGSSYNEQFF. In DNA form, the CDR3 reads TGCGCCAGCAGCCGGGGACTAGCGGGGAGCTCCTACAATGAGCAGTTCTTC.

The chain uses TRBV7-9 and TRBJ2-3; D is possibly TRBD1 or TRBD2 (5 bases each). V lost 5 bases and J lost 1, with 7 bases in between. Germline V CDR1 and CDR2: SEHNR, FQNEAQ (reference sequence). The CDR3 runs 13 residues. The CDR3, as DNA: TGTGCCAGCAGCCGGGACGGCACAGATACGCAGTATTTT. Its translation: CASSRDGTDTQYF.

The chain uses TRBV27 and TRBJ2-7; D tentatively fits TRBD1 or TRBD2 (5 bases each). Germline V lookup: CDR1 MNHEY, CDR2 SMNVEV (reference sequence). With 5 bases removed from V and 4 bases from J, the gap between germline ends came to 21 bases. This CDR3 spans 16 amino acids. CDR3 DNA sequence: TGTGCCAGCAGTAGCCAGGGCCCATCGGGATGGTACGAGCAGTACTTC. Amino acids: CASSSQGPSGWYEQYF.

This clone was found once. The rearrangement links TRBV7-6 to TRBJ2-7, with 16 bases lining up with TRBD2. Germline V lookup: CDR1 SGHVS, CDR2 FNYEAQ. The V segment lost 5 bases and the J segment 7 bases; nucleotides outside the gene matches: 8. This CDR3 is built from 16 residues. CDR3: CASSPLPGLAGGEQYF. DNA of the CDR3: TGTGCCAGCAGCCCACTACCGGGACTAGCGGGAGGGGAGCAGTACTTC.

The rearrangement uses TRBV19 and TRBJ2-3, with D possibly being TRBD1 (6 bases). This CDR3 spans 14 amino acids. V dropped 3 bases and J dropped 2 bases, with 9 bases sitting between them. Germline values: CDR1 LNHDA, CDR2 SQIVND (reference sequence). The CDR3 nucleotides read TGTGCCAGTAGTATCACAGGGAACACAGATACGCAGTATTTT. It codes for CASSITGNTDTQYF.

The chain uses TRBV6-1 and TRBJ2-1; 10 bases map to TRBD2. CDR1 MNHNS and CDR2 SASEGT come from the germline V gene. There are 16 residues in the CDR3. The trim removed 2 bases at V and 6 bases at J, leaving 7 bases unmatched. The CDR3 loop reads CASSEYGGLAPNEQFF. DNA for the CDR3: TGTGCCAGCAGTGAATACGGGGGACTAGCGCCCAATGAGCAGTTCTTC.

V and J are TRBV4-1 and TRBJ1-4; the match to TRBD1 covers 7 bases. V dropped 1 base and J dropped 0; count of bases not matched to a gene: 2. Germline lookup yields CDR1 MGHRA and CDR2 YSYEKL. The CDR3 is 16 amino acids. CDR3 DNA sequence: TGCGCCAGCAGCCAAGGGGACAGTGCAACTAATGAAAAACTGTTTTTT. This encodes CASSQGDSATNEKLFF.

This clone has only one observation. The chain joins TRBV25-1 to TRBJ2-3; D remains unclear. The CDR3 runs to 11 residues. V gave up 8 bases and J gave up 4 bases, with 7 bases separating them. CDR1 and CDR2 (germline): MGHDK, SYGVNS. CDR3 sequence reads: CASARADTQYF. The CDR3 bases are TGTGCCAGCGCAAGGGCAGATACGCAGTATTTT.